The clone carrying this TCR beta chain was seen a few times. This sample is drawn from a study of cytomegalovirus exposure and HLA in healthy donors. The primer mix had 60 Vbeta and 13 Jbeta primers. The table came from immunoSEQ multiplex PCR; TCRdb's copy has only in-frame clones and leaves some out. In the table there are 130,000 to 150,000 clones, roughly 79% of which are singletons. Germline assignment: CDR1 LNHDA and CDR2 SQIVND (reference sequence). The CDR3 has 16 residues. V lost 6 bases, J lost 3 bases, and 7 bases stayed unmatched. Sequenced: PBMCs. This chain joins TRBV19 and TRBJ2-7; 14 positions match TRBD2. The TCR originated in a woman aged 60 to 75 in good health and CMV-seropositive. CDR3 sequence reads: CASSDSGLAGDYEQYF. In DNA form, the CDR3 reads TGTGCCAGTAGCGATTCGGGACTAGCGGGGGACTACGAGCAGTACTTC.